This TCR beta chain was identified in a study of blood T cell repertoires in COVID-19. Study summary: The United States, Italy and Spain supplied acute and convalescent COVID-19 samples.

In germline, CDR1 is MDHEN, CDR2 SYDVKM. The CDR3 has 16 amino acids. The J segment lost 6 bases and the V segment lost 3 bases, leaving 8 bases of the junction unmatched. Here immunoSEQ multiplex PCR was the method, and the copy in TCRdb shows in-frame clones only, minus some. The sample has fewer than 400,000 clones; roughly nine tenths are singletons. Those enrolled, adults aged roughly 18 to 95 years, came from 25 or so US areas. Grouping used clinical history reported by participants in a survey and questionnaire. J is TRBJ2-3 and V is TRBV28; TRBD2 agrees at 11 bases. The TCR sequence derives from a woman in her twenties or thirties who had recovered from COVID-19. The sample was PBMCs or T cells enriched from blood (not recorded which). CDR3 DNA sequence: TGTGCCAGCAGTTTCTTGACTAGCGGGATCGTGGATACGCAGTATTTT. This gives the protein CASSFLTSGIVDTQYF.